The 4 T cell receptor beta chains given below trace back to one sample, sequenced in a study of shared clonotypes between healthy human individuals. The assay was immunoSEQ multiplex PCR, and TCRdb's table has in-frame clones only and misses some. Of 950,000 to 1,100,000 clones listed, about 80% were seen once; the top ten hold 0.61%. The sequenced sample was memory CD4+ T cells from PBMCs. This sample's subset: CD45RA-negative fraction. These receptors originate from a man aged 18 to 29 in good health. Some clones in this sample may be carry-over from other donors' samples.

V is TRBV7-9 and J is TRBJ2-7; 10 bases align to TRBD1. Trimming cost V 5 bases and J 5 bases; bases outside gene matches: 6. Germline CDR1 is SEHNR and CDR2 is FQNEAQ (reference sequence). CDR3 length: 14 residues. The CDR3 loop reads CASSPDRGRNEQYF. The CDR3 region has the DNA TGTGCCAGCAGCCCAGACAGGGGGCGTAACGAGCAGTACTTC.

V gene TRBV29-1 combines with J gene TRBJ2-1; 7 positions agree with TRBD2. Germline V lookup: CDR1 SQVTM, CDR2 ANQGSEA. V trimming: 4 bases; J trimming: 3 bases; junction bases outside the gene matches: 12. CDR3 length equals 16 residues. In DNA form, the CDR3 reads TGCAGCGTTGTAGGGCGGGAGATACCCCACTACAATGAGCAGTTCTTC. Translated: CSVVGREIPHYNEQFF.

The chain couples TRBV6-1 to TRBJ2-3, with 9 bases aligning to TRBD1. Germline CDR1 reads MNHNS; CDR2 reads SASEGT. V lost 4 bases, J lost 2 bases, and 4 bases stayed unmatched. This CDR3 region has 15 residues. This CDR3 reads CASSGGTGFTDTQYF. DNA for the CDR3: TGTGCCAGCAGTGGCGGGACAGGGTTCACAGATACGCAGTATTTT.

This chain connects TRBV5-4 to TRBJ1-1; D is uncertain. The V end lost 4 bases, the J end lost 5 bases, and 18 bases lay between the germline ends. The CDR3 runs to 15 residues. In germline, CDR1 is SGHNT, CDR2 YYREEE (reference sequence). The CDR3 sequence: CASSPPGGRGTEAFF. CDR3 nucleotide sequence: TGTGCCAGCAGCCCCCCGGGAGGGCGAGGTACTGAAGCTTTCTTT.